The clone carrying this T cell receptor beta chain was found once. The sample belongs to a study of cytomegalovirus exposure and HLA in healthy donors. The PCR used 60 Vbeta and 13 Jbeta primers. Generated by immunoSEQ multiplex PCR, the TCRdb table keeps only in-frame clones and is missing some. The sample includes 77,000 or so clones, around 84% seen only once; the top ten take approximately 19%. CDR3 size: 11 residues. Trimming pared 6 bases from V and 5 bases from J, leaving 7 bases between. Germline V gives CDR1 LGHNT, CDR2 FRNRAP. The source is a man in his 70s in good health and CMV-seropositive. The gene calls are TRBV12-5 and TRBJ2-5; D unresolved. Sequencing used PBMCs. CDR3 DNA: TGTGCTAGTGGCTTAGTTGAGACCCAGTACTTC. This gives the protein CASGLVETQYF. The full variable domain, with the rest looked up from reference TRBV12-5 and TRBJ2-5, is DARVTQTPRHKVTEMGQEVTMRCQPILGHNTVFWYRQTMMQGLELLAYFRNRAPLDDSGMPKDRFSAEMPDATLATLKIQPSEPRDSAVYFCASGLVETQYFGPGTRLLVL.